The 18 T cell receptor beta chains in this list originate from one sample, sequenced in a study of lymphopenia after photon versus proton radiotherapy. Method: immunoSEQ multiplex PCR; TCRdb's copy keeps in-frame clones and lacks some. This sample yields roughly 150,000 clones, of which about 85% are seen a single time; approximately 4.7% belongs to the top ten. The sample here was peripheral blood, taken from a patient treated with photon-based radiotherapy. These receptors all come from a man aged 45-65 years with gastric cancer.

V is TRBV6-6 and J is TRBJ2-7; TRBD1 is a possible D gene (6 bases). This CDR3 region has 13 residues. The V gene lost 8 bases and the J gene lost 0 bases, with 11 bases spanning the gap. Germline-derived CDR1 and CDR2 are MNHNY and SVGAGI (reference sequence). The CDR3 loop is CASSDSNSYEQYF. The DNA of the CDR3 is TGTGCCAGCTCGGACAGTAACTCCTACGAGCAGTACTTC.

The chain joins TRBV28 to TRBJ2-7; D gene ambiguous. The CDR3 runs 14 residues. The V gene lost 3 bases and the J gene lost 0 bases, with 9 bases spanning the gap. The V gene's germline CDR1 is MDHEN and CDR2 SYDVKM. The CDR3 region has the DNA TGTGCCAGCAGTTTGCAGAAGGTCTCCTACGAGCAGTACTTC. It translates to CASSLQKVSYEQYF.

V and J are TRBV27 and TRBJ1-1; tentative D call: TRBD1 (6 bases). CDR1 is MNHEY and CDR2 is SMNVEV in the germline V gene (reference sequence). V lost 0 bases to trimming and J lost 0 bases, with 8 bases between them. This CDR3 contains 15 residues. The CDR3: CASSLSNRVNTEAFF. The CDR3 DNA sequence: TGTGCCAGCAGTTTATCGAACAGGGTGAACACTGAAGCTTTCTTT.

This clone was seen a handful of times. The rearrangement links TRBV6-1 to TRBJ2-2; D is undetermined. This CDR3 has 13 amino acids. Per the germline V gene, CDR1 is MNHNS and CDR2 is SASEGT. The germline V and J ends were trimmed by 6 bases and 9 bases, with 14 bases remaining between them. CDR3 in DNA: TGTGCCAGCAGCTTTAATTCGGAGAGGGAGCTGTTTTTT. Its translation: CASSFNSERELFF.

The V and J genes are TRBV6-6 and TRBJ1-5, with 9 bases identical to TRBD1. The germline V gene encodes CDR1 MNHNY and CDR2 SVGAGI (reference sequence). Trimming took 4 bases from V and 6 from J; bases not matched to a gene: 10. The length of the CDR3 is 16 residues. CDR3: CASSFLQQGASQPQHF. CDR3 nucleotide sequence: TGTGCCAGCAGTTTTCTACAACAGGGGGCGAGTCAGCCCCAGCATTTT.

CDR3 sequence: CASSPGGTPLRDEQFF. CDR3 bases: TGCGCCAGCAGCCCGGGAGGGACACCCCTTAGGGATGAGCAGTTCTTC. The rearrangement links TRBV5-1 to TRBJ2-1; 8 bases map to TRBD2. Trimming removed 4 bases from V and 8 bases from J; junction bases left unmatched: 14. This CDR3 contains 16 residues. Germline V gives CDR1 SGHRS, CDR2 YFSETQ.

V usage is TRBV28 and J usage is TRBJ2-7; D may be TRBD1 or TRBD2 (6 bases each). The CDR3 has 16 residues. The V and J ends lost 6 bases and 4 bases respectively, with 22 bases between them. CDR1 and CDR2 (germline): MDHEN, SYDVKM. DNA for the CDR3: TGTGCCAGCAGGACCCCAGGAGGGGGAAGGGAATACGAGCAGTACTTC. Protein product: CASRTPGGGREYEQYF.

This chain links TRBV29-1 with TRBJ1-2, with D possibly TRBD1 on 5 matching bases. The V end was cut by 2 bases, the J end by 5 bases, with 12 bases between. The CDR3 length is 13 residues. Germline CDR1 reads SQVTM; CDR2 reads ANQGSEA. This CDR3 is CSVESGGGYGYTF. The CDR3 nucleotides read TGCAGCGTTGAATCGGGGGGAGGGTATGGCTACACCTTC.

The chain couples TRBV5-1 to TRBJ2-1, with 12 bases lining up with TRBD2. The CDR3 totals 19 residues. Trimming cost V 4 bases and J 0 bases; bases outside gene matches: 11. Germline CDR1 and CDR2: SGHRS and YFSETQ. The CDR3 DNA is TGCGCCAGCAGCCGAAGAACCGGACTAGCGGGGAGCTCCTACAATGAGCAGTTCTTC. Encoded protein: CASSRRTGLAGSSYNEQFF.

The chain couples TRBV2 to TRBJ1-5; TRBD1 might be the D (5 bases). In germline, CDR1 is SNHLY, CDR2 FYNNEI. Trimming stripped 6 bases from V and 1 base from J, with 13 bases between. This CDR3 comprises 15 residues. This CDR3 reads CASRDTGGSNQPQHF. As DNA, the CDR3 is TGTGCCAGCAGGGACACGGGGGGAAGCAATCAGCCCCAGCATTTT.

This clone appeared once. The chain has TRBV2 and TRBJ2-3, with D unresolved. From germline, CDR1 is SNHLY and CDR2 FYNNEI. V lost 9 bases and J lost 0, with 16 bases in between. The CDR3 has 15 residues. The CDR3 bases are TGTGCCAGTACGAGAATGTGGCTAAGCACAGATACGCAGTATTTT. It is translated as CASTRMWLSTDTQYF.

The gene calls are TRBV7-2 and TRBJ2-5; 9 bases agree with TRBD2. The germline gives CDR1 SGHTA, CDR2 FQGNSA. The V segment lost 8 bases and the J segment 4 bases; nucleotides outside the gene matches: 11. The CDR3 is made up of 15 amino acids. As DNA, the CDR3 is TGTGCCAGCCAGAGTAGAGCGGGAGGAAGAGAGACCCAGTACTTC. As protein: CASQSRAGGRETQYF.

The chain joins TRBV9 to TRBJ1-5, with D tentatively TRBD1 (6 bases). The CDR3 is 14 residues long. CDR1 and CDR2 (germline): SGDLS, YYNGEE. V dropped 4 bases and J dropped 1 base, with 9 bases sitting between them. CDR3 DNA: TGTGCCAGCAGCCCAACAGGGAGCAATCAGCCCCAGCATTTT. Its translation is CASSPTGSNQPQHF.

The chain uses TRBV19 and TRBJ2-5; D is ambiguous. The germline CDR1 and CDR2 sequences are LNHDA and SQIVND (reference sequence). The CDR3 consists of 16 residues. V lost 3 bases, J lost 1 base, and 15 bases lay in between. CDR3: CASSIPGGGGQETQYF. Here the CDR3 DNA reads TGTGCCAGTAGTATTCCGGGCGGTGGTGGCCAAGAGACCCAGTACTTC.

V usage is TRBV6-1 and J usage is TRBJ2-1, with 12 bases fitting TRBD2. The CDR3 spans 19 residues. Trimming took 2 bases from V and 0 from J; bases not matched to a gene: 8. Germline CDR1 is MNHNS and CDR2 is SASEGT. Here the CDR3 reads CASSEKRTSGISSYNEQFF. CDR3 sequence (DNA): TGTGCCAGCAGTGAAAAGCGGACTAGCGGGATTAGCTCCTACAATGAGCAGTTCTTC.

J is TRBJ2-1 and V is TRBV4-2; 13 bases fit TRBD2. With V trimmed by 4 bases and J by 5 bases, 8 bases remained unmatched. The germline V gene encodes CDR1 LGHNA and CDR2 YNFKEQ. The CDR3 runs 17 residues. CDR3 amino acids: CASSLSQGLAGNNEQFF. The CDR3 DNA reads as TGTGCCAGCAGCCTTTCACAGGGACTAGCGGGAAACAATGAGCAGTTCTTC.

CDR3: CASSFRTSGRAVDADTQYF. CDR3 in DNA: TGTGCCAGCAGTTTCAGGACTAGCGGGAGGGCCGTAGATGCAGATACGCAGTATTTT. The chain couples TRBV27 to TRBJ2-3; 15 nucleotides line up with TRBD2. Germline CDR1 is MNHEY and CDR2 is SMNVEV (reference sequence). The CDR3 contains 19 residues. The trim removed 3 bases at V and 4 bases at J, leaving 11 bases unmatched.

The V call is TRBV6-6, the J call TRBJ2-7, with 9 positions matching TRBD1. Losses at the gene ends were 0 bases for V and 6 bases for J; bases not matched to a gene: 3. This CDR3 spans 14 amino acids. Germline V lookup: CDR1 MNHNY, CDR2 SVGAGI (reference sequence). The chain's CDR3 is CASSYSGQGAEQYF. CDR3 DNA sequence: TGTGCCAGCAGTTACTCGGGACAGGGAGCCGAGCAGTACTTC.